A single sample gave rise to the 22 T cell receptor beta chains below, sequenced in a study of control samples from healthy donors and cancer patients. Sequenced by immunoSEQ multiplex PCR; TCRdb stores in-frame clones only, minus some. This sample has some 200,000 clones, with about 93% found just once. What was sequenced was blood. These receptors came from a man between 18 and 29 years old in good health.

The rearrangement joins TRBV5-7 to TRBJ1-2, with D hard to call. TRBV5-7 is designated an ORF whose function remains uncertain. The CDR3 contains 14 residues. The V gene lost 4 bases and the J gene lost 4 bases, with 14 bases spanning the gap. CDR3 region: CASSPTDTAYGYTF. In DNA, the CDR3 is TGTGCCAGCAGCCCAACAGACACTGCCTATGGCTACACCTTC.

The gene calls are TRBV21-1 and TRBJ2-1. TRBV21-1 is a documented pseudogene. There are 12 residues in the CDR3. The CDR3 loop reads CARPPAYNEQFF. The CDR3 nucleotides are TGTGCCCGCCCCCCCGCCTACAATGAGCAGTTCTTC.

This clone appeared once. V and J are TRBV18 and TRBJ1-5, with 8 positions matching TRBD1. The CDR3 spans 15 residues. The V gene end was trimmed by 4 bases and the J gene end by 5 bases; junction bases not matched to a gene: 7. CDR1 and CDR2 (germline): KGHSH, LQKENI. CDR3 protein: CASSRQDREDQPQHF. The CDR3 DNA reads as TGTGCCAGCTCACGTCAGGACAGGGAGGATCAGCCCCAGCATTTT.

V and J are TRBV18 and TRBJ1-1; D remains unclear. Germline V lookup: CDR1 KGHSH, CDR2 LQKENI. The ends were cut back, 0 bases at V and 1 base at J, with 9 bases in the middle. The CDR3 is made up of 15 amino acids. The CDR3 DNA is TGTGCCAGCTCACCACCGAGCCGTAGGAACACTGAAGCTTTCTTT. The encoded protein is CASSPPSRRNTEAFF.

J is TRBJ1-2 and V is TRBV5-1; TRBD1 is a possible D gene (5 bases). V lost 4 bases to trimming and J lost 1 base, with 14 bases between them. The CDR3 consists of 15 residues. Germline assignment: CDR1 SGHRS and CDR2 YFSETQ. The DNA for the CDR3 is TGCGCCAGCAGCAGGCAGGGTCAGGATAACTATGGCTACACCTTC. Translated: CASSRQGQDNYGYTF.

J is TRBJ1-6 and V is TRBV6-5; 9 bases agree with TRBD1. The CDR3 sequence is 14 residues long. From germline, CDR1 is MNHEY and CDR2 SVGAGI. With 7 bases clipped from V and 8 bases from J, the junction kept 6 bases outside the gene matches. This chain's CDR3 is CASTSGQGYSPLHF. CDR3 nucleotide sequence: TGTGCCAGCACCTCGGGACAGGGTTATTCACCCCTCCACTTT.

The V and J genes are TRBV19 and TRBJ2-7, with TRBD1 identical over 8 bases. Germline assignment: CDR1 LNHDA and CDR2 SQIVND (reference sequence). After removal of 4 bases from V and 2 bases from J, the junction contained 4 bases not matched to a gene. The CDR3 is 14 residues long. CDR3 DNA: TGTGCCAGTAGTAGGGGACAGGCGCCCTACGAGCAGTACTTC. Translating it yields CASSRGQAPYEQYF.

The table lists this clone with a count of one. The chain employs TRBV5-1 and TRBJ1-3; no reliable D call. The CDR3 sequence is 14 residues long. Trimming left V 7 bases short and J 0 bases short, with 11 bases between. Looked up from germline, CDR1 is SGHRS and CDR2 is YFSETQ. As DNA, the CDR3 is TGCGCCAGCTCCCCGGGCCACTCTGGAAACACCATATATTTT. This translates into CASSPGHSGNTIYF. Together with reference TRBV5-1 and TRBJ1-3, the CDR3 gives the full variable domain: KAGVTQTPRYLIKTRGQQVTLSCSPISGHRSVSWYQQTPGQGLQFLFEYFSETQRNKGNFPGRFSGRQFSNSRSEMNVSTLELGDSALYLCASSPGHSGNTIYFGEGSWLTVV.

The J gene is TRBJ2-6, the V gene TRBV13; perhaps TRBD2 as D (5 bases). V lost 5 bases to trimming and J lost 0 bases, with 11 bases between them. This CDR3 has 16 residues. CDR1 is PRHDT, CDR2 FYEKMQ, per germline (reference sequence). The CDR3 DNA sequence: TGTGCCAGCAGCCTAATGGGGAGCTCTGGGGCCAACGTCCTGACTTTC. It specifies CASSLMGSSGANVLTF.

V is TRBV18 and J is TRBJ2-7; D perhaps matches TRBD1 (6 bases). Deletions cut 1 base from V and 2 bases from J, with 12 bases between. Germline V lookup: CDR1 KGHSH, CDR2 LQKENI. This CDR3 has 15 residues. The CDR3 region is CASSPRPGQTYEQYF. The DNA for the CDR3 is TGTGCCAGCTCACCACGACCGGGACAAACCTACGAGCAGTACTTC.

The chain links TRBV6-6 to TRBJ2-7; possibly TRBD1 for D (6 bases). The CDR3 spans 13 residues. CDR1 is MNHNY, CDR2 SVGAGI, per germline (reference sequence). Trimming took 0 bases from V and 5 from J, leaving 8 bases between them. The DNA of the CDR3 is TGTGCCAGCAGTTACTCGAGGGGGAACGAGCAGTACTTC. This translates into CASSYSRGNEQYF.

The CDR3 DNA follows: TGTGCCAGCAGCTTGGGGCCCATATATAATTCACCCCTCCACTTT. Translated: CASSLGPIYNSPLHF. The chain uses TRBV7-2 and TRBJ1-6, with D perhaps matching TRBD1 (5 bases). V gave up 3 bases and J gave up 4 bases, with 10 bases separating them. Per the germline V gene, CDR1 is SGHTA and CDR2 is FQGNSA. This CDR3 has 15 amino acids. The full variable domain, with the rest looked up from reference TRBV7-2 and TRBJ1-6, is GAGVSQSPSNKVTEKGKDVELRCDPISGHTALYWYRQSLGQGLEFLIYFQGNSAPDKSGLPSDRFSAERTGGSVSTLTIQRTQQEDSAVYLCASSLGPIYNSPLHFGNGTRLTVT.

As DNA, the CDR3 is TGTGCCTGGAGAGAGATTCACGGGACAGGGGCGAACACTGAAGCTTTCTTT. This codes for CAWREIHGTGANTEAFF. The V and J genes are TRBV30 and TRBJ1-1, with 10 bases lining up with TRBD1. Germline trimming cut 3 bases from V and 1 base from J; bases unmatched to any gene: 11. CDR3 size: 17 residues. Germline V CDR1 and CDR2: GTSNPN, SVGIG (reference sequence).

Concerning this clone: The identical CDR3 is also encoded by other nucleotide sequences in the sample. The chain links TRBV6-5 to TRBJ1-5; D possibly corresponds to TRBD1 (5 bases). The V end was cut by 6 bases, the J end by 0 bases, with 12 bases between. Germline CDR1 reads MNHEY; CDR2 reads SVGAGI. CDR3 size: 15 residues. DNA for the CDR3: TGTGCCAGCAGGGGGACGTTGTATAGCAATCAGCCCCAGCATTTT. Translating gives CASRGTLYSNQPQHF.

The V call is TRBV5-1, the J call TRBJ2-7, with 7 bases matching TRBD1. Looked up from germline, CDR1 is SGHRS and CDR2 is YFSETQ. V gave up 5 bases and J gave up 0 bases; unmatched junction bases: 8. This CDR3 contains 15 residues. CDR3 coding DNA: TGCGCCAGCAGGCGGCAGACAGGGAACTCCTACGAGCAGTACTTC. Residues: CASRRQTGNSYEQYF.

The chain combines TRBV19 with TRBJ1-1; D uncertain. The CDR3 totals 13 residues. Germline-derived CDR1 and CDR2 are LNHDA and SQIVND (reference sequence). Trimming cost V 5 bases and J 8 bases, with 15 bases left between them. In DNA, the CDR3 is TGTGCCAGTAGTTCCTTCGGCGTAAGGGAAGCTTTCTTT. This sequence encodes CASSSFGVREAFF.

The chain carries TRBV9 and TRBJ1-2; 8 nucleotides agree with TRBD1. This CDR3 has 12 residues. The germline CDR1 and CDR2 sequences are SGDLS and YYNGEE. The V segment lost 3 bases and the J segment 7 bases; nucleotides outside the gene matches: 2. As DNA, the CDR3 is TGTGCCAGCAGCGCGACAGGGGCTGGCTACACCTTC. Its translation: CASSATGAGYTF.

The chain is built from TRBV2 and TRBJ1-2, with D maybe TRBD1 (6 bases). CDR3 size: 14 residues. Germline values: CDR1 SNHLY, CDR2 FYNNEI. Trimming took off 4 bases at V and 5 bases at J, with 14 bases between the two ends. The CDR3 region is CASSVGGVPYGYTF. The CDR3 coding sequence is TGTGCCAGCAGTGTTGGGGGCGTTCCATATGGCTACACCTTC.

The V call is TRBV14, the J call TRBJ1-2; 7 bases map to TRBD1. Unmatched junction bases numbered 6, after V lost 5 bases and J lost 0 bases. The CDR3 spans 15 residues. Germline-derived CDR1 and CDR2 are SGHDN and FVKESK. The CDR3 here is CASSELGTANYGYTF. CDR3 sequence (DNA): TGTGCCAGCAGCGAACTCGGGACAGCTAACTATGGCTACACCTTC.

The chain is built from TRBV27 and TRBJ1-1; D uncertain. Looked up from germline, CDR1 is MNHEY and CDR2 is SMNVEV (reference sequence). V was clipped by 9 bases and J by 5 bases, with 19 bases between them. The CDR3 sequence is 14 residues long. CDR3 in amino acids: CARSGRVAGTEAFF. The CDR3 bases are TGTGCCAGATCCGGAAGGGTGGCGGGGACTGAAGCTTTCTTT.

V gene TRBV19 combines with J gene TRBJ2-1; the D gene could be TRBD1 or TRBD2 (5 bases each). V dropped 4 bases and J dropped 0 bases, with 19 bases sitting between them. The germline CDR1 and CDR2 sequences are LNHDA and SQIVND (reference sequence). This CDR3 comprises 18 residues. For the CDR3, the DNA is TGTGCCAGTAGTAATAAGTTGTTGGGGGTAAGCTCCTACAATGAGCAGTTCTTC. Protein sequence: CASSNKLLGVSSYNEQFF. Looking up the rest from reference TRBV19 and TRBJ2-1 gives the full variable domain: DGGITQSPKYLFRKEGQNVTLSCEQNLNHDAMYWYRQDPGQGLRLIYYSQIVNDFQKGDIAEGYSVSREKKESFPLTVTSAQKNPTAFYLCASSNKLLGVSSYNEQFFGPGTRLTVL.

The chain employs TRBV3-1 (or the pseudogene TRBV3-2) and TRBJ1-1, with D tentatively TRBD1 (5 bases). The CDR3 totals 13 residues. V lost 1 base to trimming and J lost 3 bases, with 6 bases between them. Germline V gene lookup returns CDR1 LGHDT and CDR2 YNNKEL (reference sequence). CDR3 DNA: TGTGCCAGCAGCCAAGGACAGCACACTGAAGCTTTCTTT. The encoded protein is CASSQGQHTEAFF.